This is a list of T cell receptor beta chains from one sample in a study of cytomegalovirus exposure and HLA in healthy donors. Generated by immunoSEQ multiplex PCR, the TCRdb table keeps only in-frame clones and is missing some. In the table there are fewer than 200,000 clones, around 72% of which are singletons. The specimen sequenced was PBMCs. The receptors stem from a young man in good health and CMV-seronegative. CDR3s include the opening cysteine and the closing phenylalanine or tryptophan. D genes are given only for firm matches. A row's size may be missing; if present it is once, few, many or a size class.

j_call,clone_size,v_call,d_call,cdr3_aa,cdr3_nt
TRBJ2-1,.,TRBV5-6,TRBD2,CASSSLTGGSGQFF,TGTGCCAGCAGCTCCCTTACGGGCGGGAGCGGGCAGTTCTTC
TRBJ1-3,.,TRBV5-1,TRBD1,CASSLIGQGFGNTIYF,TGCGCCAGCAGCTTGATAGGACAGGGCTTTGGAAACACCATATATTTT
TRBJ2-5,.,TRBV9,.,CASSVAVAAQETQYF,TGTGCCAGCAGCGTAGCGGTGGCGGCCCAAGAGACCCAGTACTTC
TRBJ2-1,.,TRBV7-8,TRBD2,CASSPGRASGRTYNEQFF,TGTGCCAGCAGCCCCGGGAGGGCTAGCGGGAGAACCTACAATGAGCAGTTCTTC
TRBJ1-2,.,TRBV10-3,TRBD1,CAISTRDRGEGGYTF,TGTGCCATCAGCACCCGGGACAGGGGAGAGGGGGGCTACACCTTC
TRBJ2-7,.,TRBV19,TRBD1,CASTPGQEYF,TGTGCCAGTACTCCGGGACAGGAGTACTTC
TRBJ2-1,.,TRBV28,.,CASSHFNSYNEQFF,TGTGCCAGCTCCCATTTCAACAGCTACAATGAGCAGTTCTTC
TRBJ1-4,.,TRBV11-2,TRBD1,CASSYRQGTNEKLFF,TGTGCCAGCAGCTACCGACAGGGGACTAATGAAAAACTGTTTTTT
TRBJ2-1,.,TRBV28,.,CASSFSGDLQFF,TGTGCCAGCAGTTTCTCGGGGGACTTGCAGTTCTTC
TRBJ2-5,.,TRBV29-1,TRBD2,CSVEGAGGPLETQYF,TGCAGCGTTGAAGGGGCGGGAGGGCCCTTAGAGACCCAGTACTTC
TRBJ2-1,.,TRBV5-1,TRBD2,CASSPGAGVGIAYNEQFF,TGCGCCAGCAGTCCCGGAGCGGGAGTGGGTATCGCCTACAATGAGCAGTTCTTC
TRBJ1-1,.,TRBV4-3,.,CASSQDPFQGLSEAFF,TGCGCCAGCAGCCAAGATCCGTTCCAGGGGCTCTCTGAAGCTTTCTTT
TRBJ2-1,.,TRBV15,TRBD2,CATSRDRSGRANEQFF,TGTGCCACCAGCAGAGATAGGAGCGGGAGGGCTAATGAGCAGTTCTTC
TRBJ1-4,once,TRBV27,.,CASSPGSTNEKLFF,TGTGCCAGCAGTCCGGGATCAACTAATGAAAAACTGTTTTTT
TRBJ2-2,.,TRBV19,TRBD1,CASSIGTGGTGELFF,TGTGCCAGTAGTATAGGTACAGGGGGCACCGGGGAGCTGTTTTTT
TRBJ2-2,few,TRBV7-9,TRBD2,CASSPGLAGGDDTGELFF,TGTGCCAGCAGTCCGGGACTAGCGGGAGGGGACGACACCGGGGAGCTGTTTTTT
TRBJ2-5,.,TRBV5-4,TRBD1,CASRTFGTGEETQYF,TGTGCCAGCAGAACCTTCGGGACAGGGGAAGAGACCCAGTACTTC
TRBJ1-1,.,TRBV25-1,.,CASSETISGTEAFF,TGTGCCAGCAGTGAAACCATCTCGGGGACTGAAGCTTTCTTT
TRBJ1-4,.,TRBV19,.,CASSIGDSGGKLFF,TGTGCCAGTAGTATTGGAGACTCGGGGGGAAAACTGTTTTTT
TRBJ2-7,.,TRBV10-3,.,CAIRYENRDDEQYF,TGTGCCATCAGGTACGAGAACAGGGATGACGAGCAGTACTTC
TRBJ2-7,.,TRBV4-1,.,CASSQAVQNYEQYF,TGCGCCAGCAGCCAAGCCGTCCAGAACTACGAGCAGTACTTC
TRBJ2-1,.,TRBV11-2,.,CASSLVLEQFF,TGTGCCAGCAGCTTAGTACTTGAGCAGTTCTTC
TRBJ1-5,once,TRBV5-4,TRBD1,CASSSGGEQPQHF,TGTGCCAGCAGCTCAGGGGGCGAACAGCCCCAGCATTTT
TRBJ1-4,.,TRBV27,.,CASTPGAGANEKLFF,TGTGCCAGCACCCCAGGGGCAGGTGCTAATGAAAAACTGTTTTTT
TRBJ2-7,.,TRBV6-5,.,CASKGRETYEQYF,TGTGCCAGCAAAGGTCGGGAGACCTACGAGCAGTACTTC
TRBJ2-2,.,TRBV4-1,.,CASSHGPGGADNTGELFF,TGCGCCAGCAGCCATGGCCCCGGGGGTGCGGATAACACCGGGGAGCTGTTTTTT
TRBJ1-2,few,TRBV6-6,.,CASSYGGGNTNYGYTF,TGTGCCAGCAGTTACGGGGGAGGGAATACTAACTATGGCTACACCTTC
TRBJ2-7,once,TRBV7-9,TRBD2,CASSLTSGTYEQYF,TGTGCCAGCAGCTTAACTAGCGGAACCTACGAGCAGTACTTC
TRBJ2-1,.,TRBV18,TRBD1,CASSPQGQGGINEQFF,TGTGCCAGCTCCCCCCAGGGACAGGGTGGAATCAATGAGCAGTTCTTC
TRBJ2-7,once,TRBV19,TRBD1,CASSSGQGFYEQYF,TGTGCCAGTAGTTCGGGACAGGGTTTCTACGAGCAGTACTTC
TRBJ2-1,.,TRBV7-8,TRBD2,CASSLFLAGALYNEQFF,TGTGCCAGCAGCTTGTTTTTAGCGGGAGCCCTCTACAATGAGCAGTTCTTC
TRBJ2-6,once,TRBV6-1,.,CASSVSGANVLTF,TGTGCCAGCAGTGTATCTGGGGCCAACGTCCTGACTTTC
TRBJ2-1,few,TRBV6-1,TRBD2,CASRSGDYNEQFF,TGTGCCAGCAGAAGCGGGGATTACAATGAGCAGTTCTTC
TRBJ2-5,.,TRBV7-2,.,CASSYRAGQETQYF,TGTGCCAGCAGCTACCGAGCGGGCCAAGAGACCCAGTACTTC
TRBJ2-2,.,TRBV11-2,.,CASSLGGGPTLNTGELFF,TGTGCCAGCAGCTTAGGAGGGGGTCCCACCCTGAACACCGGGGAGCTGTTTTTT
TRBJ1-1,.,TRBV6-5,.,CASSYARGTEAFF,TGTGCCAGCAGTTACGCCAGGGGAACTGAAGCTTTCTTT
TRBJ2-1,few,TRBV9,TRBD2,CASSVEGTAGGLAGATGRRNEQFF,TGTGCCAGCAGCGTAGAGGGGACAGCGGGTGGACTAGCGGGAGCAACAGGGAGAAGGAATGAGCAGTTCTTC
TRBJ2-3,.,TRBV10-3,.,CAISEAGTDTQYF,TGTGCCATCAGTGAGGCAGGCACAGATACGCAGTATTTT
TRBJ2-4,.,TRBV5-1,.,CASSSPGTLNIQYF,TGCGCCAGCAGCTCTCCAGGGACTCTAAACATTCAGTACTTC
TRBJ1-4,.,TRBV5-4,.,CASSRSNEKLFF,TGTGCCAGCAGCCGTTCTAATGAAAAACTGTTTTTT
TRBJ2-3,.,TRBV11-2,TRBD2,CASSSTSGRAGPNRYTQYF,TGTGCCAGCAGCTCAACTAGCGGGAGGGCCGGACCCAACCGGTATACGCAGTATTTT
TRBJ2-7,.,TRBV11-2,.,CASSLESGGSSSYEQYF,TGTGCCAGCAGCTTAGAATCTGGGGGGTCTAGCTCCTACGAGCAGTACTTC
TRBJ2-5,.,TRBV5-6,TRBD2,CASSFGLAGSQETQYF,TGTGCCAGCAGCTTCGGACTAGCGGGGTCACAAGAGACCCAGTACTTC
TRBJ2-7,.,TRBV18,.,CASSPHPWDNSYEQYF,TGTGCCAGCTCACCCCACCCCTGGGACAACTCCTACGAGCAGTACTTC
TRBJ2-5,.,TRBV7-9,TRBD2,CASSLVLAGQETQYF,TGTGCCAGCAGCTTAGTCCTAGCGGGGCAAGAGACCCAGTACTTC
TRBJ2-2,.,TRBV10-3,TRBD1,CATYRDRGVAGELFF,TGTGCCACCTATAGGGACAGGGGAGTTGCCGGGGAGCTGTTTTTT
TRBJ2-3,few,TRBV6-6,.,CASSPWRGTSWDTQYF,TGTGCCAGCAGCCCGTGGCGGGGAACTTCCTGGGATACGCAGTATTTT
TRBJ2-7,.,TRBV18,TRBD1,CASSPTGDEQYF,TGTGCCAGCTCACCGACAGGGGACGAGCAGTACTTC
TRBJ2-1,.,TRBV5-8,.,CASSRGLPSSYNEQFF,TGTGCCAGCAGCCGGGGACTCCCGAGCTCCTACAATGAGCAGTTCTTC
TRBJ1-1,.,TRBV7-9,TRBD1,CSSSLQMTGSNTEAFF,TGTTCCAGCAGCTTACAAATGACAGGGTCGAACACTGAAGCTTTCTTT